This T cell receptor beta chain was identified during a study of post-analysis software for immune sequencing data. Study overall: Progressive-relapsing, secondary progressive and relapsing-remitting multiple sclerosis were among the disease courses included. Study results and limitations: In multiple sclerosis, normalized Chao1 diversity was significantly below that of controls. There were about five TRBV segments more frequent in patients than controls, and TRBV5-6, TRBV5-1 and TRBV20-1 were among them.

Every TCR beta cDNA library bore unique molecular identifiers. TCRdb used MiXCR to reprocess the PCR reads, holding one entry per CDR3 protein. The repertoire holds about 680,000 distinct CDR3 sequences, 55% to 60% seen once, with 11% in the top ten. On this clonotype: What it binds is not known. Compared with germline, one end of the junction differs, possibly owing to a read error.

CDR1 and CDR2 from the germline V gene are MNHNS and SASEGT. The CDR3 is made up of 14 amino acids. This TCR was recovered from a girl aged 2 to 10 with multiple sclerosis. The chain has TRBV6-1 and TRBJ1-2; tentatively, D is TRBD1 (6 bases). Sequencing was carried out using blood. The CDR3 sequence: CASSDAGGGYGCTF. In DNA, the CDR3 is TGTGCCAGCAGTGATGCGGGAGGGGGTTATGGCTGCACCTTC.